This TCR beta chain was captured in a study of cytomegalovirus exposure and HLA in healthy donors. Findings and limits, study-wide: Later analysis suggested most CMV-associated TCR beta chains were HLA-restricted. Most TCR sequences were uncommon, yet certain public TCRs appeared in many donors.

Worth noting for this clone: Antigen: not known.

Germline V gene lookup returns CDR1 SGHTA and CDR2 FQGNSA. The CDR3 extends over 15 amino acids. The ends were cut back, 3 bases at V and 0 bases at J, with 10 bases in the middle. PCR employed 60 Vbeta and 13 Jbeta primers. Assay: immunoSEQ multiplex PCR; the TCRdb copy retains only in-frame clones and omits some. The sample records around 150,000 clones, 77% being singletons. This rearrangement joins TRBV7-2 to TRBJ2-3, with D unclear. Sequenced input: PBMCs. The TCR comes from a woman aged 40 to 49 in good health and CMV-seronegative. The CDR3 is CASSLGVTSTDTQYF. DNA for the CDR3: TGTGCCAGCAGCTTGGGCGTCACTAGCACAGATACGCAGTATTTT.